A single sample is the source of the 31 T cell receptor beta chains below, sequenced in a study of blood T cell repertoires in COVID-19 (dated by TCRdb to 2020 to 2022). Libraries came from the immunoSEQ multiplex PCR assay. Held by TCRdb, this immuneACCESS table contains in-frame sequences only and omits some clones. Under half of the omission traces to an unresolved V gene where checked; the cause of the rest is unknown. The sample data list 200,000 to 250,000 clones, and 82% of these were observed just once. The top ten clones comprise about 3.8% of the sample. The sequencing input was peripheral blood. The receptors were sampled from a woman of 80 years or more with acute or convalescent COVID-19.

The V and J genes are TRBV28 and TRBJ2-3; no clear D. Trimming took 6 bases from V and 10 from J, leaving 14 bases between them. This CDR3 comprises 12 residues. The V gene's germline CDR1 is MDHEN and CDR2 SYDVKM. CDR3 in DNA: TGTGCCAGCAGACCGGCCGTTGGAGCGCAGTATTTT. Translated, it gives CASRPAVGAQYF.

The chain uses TRBV2 and TRBJ1-2; D is unresolved. CDR1 is SNHLY, CDR2 FYNNEI, per germline. V was cut by 7 bases and J by 0 bases, with 12 bases left in between. This CDR3 is built from 14 residues. CDR3 coding DNA: TGTGCCAGCACCGACCGGGGAGCTAACTATGGCTACACCTTC. Protein: CASTDRGANYGYTF.

The chain has TRBV7-6 and TRBJ2-5; 7 bases are a match to TRBD1. CDR1 and CDR2 (germline): SGHVS, FNYEAQ. With V trimmed by 5 bases and J by 1 base, 1 base remained unmatched. The length of the CDR3 is 13 residues. This chain's CDR3 is CASSRQGQETQYF. CDR3 coding DNA: TGTGCCAGCAGCAGACAGGGCCAAGAGACCCAGTACTTC.

The V and J genes are TRBV6-5 and TRBJ2-7, with TRBD1 matching 9 bases. Per germline, CDR1 MNHEY and CDR2 SVGAGI. The CDR3 has 14 residues. With V trimmed by 6 bases and J by 3 bases, 6 bases remained unmatched. CDR3 DNA sequence: TGTGCCAGCAGAATCCCGGGACAGGGCTACGAGCAGTACTTC. Translating it yields CASRIPGQGYEQYF.

This clone was detected once. This chain connects TRBV6-1 to TRBJ1-2, with 8 bases lining up with TRBD1. The CDR3 has 17 residues. Germline CDR1 reads MNHNS; CDR2 reads SASEGT. The junction had 8 bases not matched to a gene; V was cut back by 0 bases and J by 2 bases. The CDR3: CASSEARSDRANYGYTF. The CDR3 nucleotides are TGTGCCAGCAGTGAAGCTAGGTCGGACAGGGCGAACTATGGCTACACCTTC.

V is TRBV5-5 and J is TRBJ1-1; 9 bases are a match to TRBD1. This CDR3 is built from 14 residues. Trimming took 3 bases from V and 5 from J; bases not matched to a gene: 5. Germline loops: CDR1 SGHKS, CDR2 YYEKEE (reference sequence). The CDR3 reads CASSSRDRATEAFF. The CDR3 bases are TGTGCCAGCAGCTCCCGGGACAGGGCTACTGAAGCTTTCTTT.

V is TRBV27 and J is TRBJ1-6; 9 nucleotides agree with TRBD1. The germline V gene encodes CDR1 MNHEY and CDR2 SMNVEV (reference sequence). The V segment lost 5 bases and the J segment 9 bases; nucleotides outside the gene matches: 8. This CDR3 has 15 residues. CDR3 coding DNA: TGTGCCAGCAGTCCCGGGACAGGGTCTGCTTCACCCCTCCACTTT. It yields the protein CASSPGTGSASPLHF.

CDR3 protein: CASSSRGSAKYEQYF. CDR3 coding DNA: TGTGCCAGCAGCTCCAGGGGGTCGGCCAAATACGAGCAGTACTTC. The chain links TRBV7-2 to TRBJ2-7, with 7 bases lining up with TRBD1. V was clipped by 4 bases and J by 4 bases; unmatched bases: 10. Germline CDR1 is SGHTA and CDR2 is FQGNSA. CDR3 length: 15 amino acids.

V is TRBV29-1 and J is TRBJ1-4; the match to TRBD1 covers 8 bases. The V and J ends lost 6 bases and 3 bases, in that order; junction bases with no gene match: 9. Germline loops: CDR1 SQVTM, CDR2 ANQGSEA. This CDR3 region has 15 residues. The CDR3 nucleotides read TGCAGCGTGAACCCCGGGACAGGTCCTAATGAAAAACTGTTTTTT. Translating it yields CSVNPGTGPNEKLFF.

This clone is a singleton in its sample. J is TRBJ1-2 and V is TRBV5-1; D ambiguous. The CDR3 has 14 amino acids. Trimming stripped 2 bases from V and 1 base from J, with 9 bases between. Germline lookup yields CDR1 SGHRS and CDR2 YFSETQ. The CDR3 region has the DNA TGCGCCAGCAGCTTATCAGGTGGTAACTATGGCTACACCTTC. It yields the protein CASSLSGGNYGYTF.

Here the CDR3 DNA reads TGCGCCAGCAGCTTGGGGGGGCTAAACTATGGCTACACCTTC. Translated, it gives CASSLGGLNYGYTF. The gene calls are TRBV5-1 and TRBJ1-2; D may be TRBD1 (6 bases). Trimming took off 0 bases at V and 2 bases at J, with 8 bases between the two ends. The germline gives CDR1 SGHRS, CDR2 YFSETQ. The CDR3 is 14 amino acids.

This clone was recorded once. The V call is TRBV4-1, the J call TRBJ2-1; 10 bases map to TRBD2. With V trimmed by 5 bases and J by 10 bases, 11 bases remained unmatched. The CDR3 has 15 amino acids. Germline CDR1 is MGHRA and CDR2 is YSYEKL. The CDR3 reads CASSLSGGDLREQFF. CDR3 DNA sequence: TGCGCCAGCAGCTTAAGCGGGGGGGACCTCCGAGAGCAGTTCTTC.

This chain uses TRBV4-3 with TRBJ2-6, with D possibly TRBD2 on 5 matching bases. The CDR3 is made up of 22 amino acids. Trimming stripped 0 bases from V and 0 bases from J, with 24 bases between. The germline V gene encodes CDR1 LGHNA and CDR2 YSLEER. The CDR3 sequence is CASSQEAGETNPWRSGANVLTF. The DNA of the CDR3 is TGCGCCAGCAGCCAAGAAGCTGGGGAGACCAATCCTTGGCGCTCTGGGGCCAACGTCCTGACTTTC.

The chain employs TRBV4-3 and TRBJ2-7; the match to TRBD1 covers 7 bases. This CDR3 contains 15 residues. V shed 0 bases and J 5 bases; nucleotides not matched to a gene: 7. The germline V gene encodes CDR1 LGHNA and CDR2 YSLEER. CDR3 bases: TGCGCCAGCAGCCAAGAGCAACAGGGGAACAACGAGCAGTACTTC. It is translated as CASSQEQQGNNEQYF.

The V gene is TRBV2, the J gene TRBJ1-2; 7 nucleotides align to TRBD1. With V trimmed by 7 bases and J by 0 bases, 5 bases remained unmatched. Per the germline V gene, CDR1 is SNHLY and CDR2 is FYNNEI. The CDR3 spans 14 residues. The CDR3 coding sequence is TGTGCCAGCACCCCAGGGGGACCTAACTATGGCTACACCTTC. Translation gives CASTPGGPNYGYTF.

This rearrangement joins TRBV6-5 to TRBJ1-2; TRBD1 might be the D (5 bases). CDR1 is MNHEY, CDR2 SVGAGI, per germline. This CDR3 region has 13 residues. Trimming took off 4 bases at V and 7 bases at J, with 13 bases between the two ends. In DNA, the CDR3 is TGTGCCAGCAGTTGGGGGACTGGGGGTGGCTACACCTTC. Amino acids: CASSWGTGGGYTF.

The genes are TRBV9 and TRBJ1-1; perhaps TRBD1 as D (5 bases). CDR1 is SGDLS, CDR2 YYNGEE, per germline. V lost 3 bases and J lost 5, with 20 bases in between. CDR3 length: 16 residues. CDR3 amino acids: CASSAVSGREGTEAFF. DNA for the CDR3: TGTGCCAGCAGCGCGGTGTCGGGCAGGGAGGGGACTGAAGCTTTCTTT.

The V gene is TRBV2, the J gene TRBJ2-7; 7 nucleotides match TRBD1. Germline CDR1 and CDR2: SNHLY and FYNNEI. Unmatched junction bases numbered 4, after V lost 6 bases and J lost 2 bases. This CDR3 region has 13 residues. The CDR3 coding sequence is TGTGCCAGCAGGGAGACAGGGCCCTACGAGCAGTACTTC. Its translation is CASRETGPYEQYF.

The V gene is TRBV18, the J gene TRBJ2-1; tentative D call: TRBD1 (6 bases). The germline V and J ends were trimmed by 3 bases and 0 bases, with 18 bases remaining between them. CDR1 KGHSH and CDR2 LQKENI come from the germline V gene. CDR3 length equals 18 residues. The CDR3, as DNA: TGTGCCAGCTCACCTTACCTTGACAGGCCCAGCTCCTACAATGAGCAGTTCTTC. Translated: CASSPYLDRPSSYNEQFF.

V is TRBV19 and J is TRBJ1-1, with TRBD1 matching over 7 bases. The ends lost 4 bases at V and 5 bases at J; junction bases unmatched: 7. The CDR3 extends over 14 amino acids. CDR1 is LNHDA and CDR2 is SQIVND in the germline V gene (reference sequence). CDR3 region: CASSTQTGTTEAFF. CDR3 coding DNA: TGTGCCAGTAGTACCCAGACAGGGACAACTGAAGCTTTCTTT.

The gene calls are TRBV15 and TRBJ1-5; D call uncertain. Germline V gene sequence: CDR1 LNHNV, CDR2 YYDKDF (reference sequence). The CDR3 covers 14 residues. V was trimmed by 3 bases and J by 0 bases, leaving 6 bases between them. The CDR3 loop reads CATSSSYSNQPQHF. The DNA of the CDR3 is TGTGCCACCAGCAGCAGTTATAGCAATCAGCCCCAGCATTTT.

This clone appeared a few times. The rearrangement links TRBV19 to TRBJ2-2, with a tentative D call TRBD1 (6 bases). The V gene lost 5 bases and the J gene lost 6 bases, with 13 bases spanning the gap. The CDR3 loop spans 14 amino acids. Germline V gene sequence: CDR1 LNHDA, CDR2 SQIVND (reference sequence). This CDR3 is CASSPQGFPGELFF. CDR3 DNA: TGTGCCAGTAGTCCTCAGGGGTTCCCCGGGGAGCTGTTTTTT.

This clone has only a few counts. The CDR3 spells CASSFYPRQGLGGYTF. For the CDR3, the DNA is TGTGCCAGCAGTTTCTACCCTCGACAGGGCCTAGGTGGCTACACCTTC. This rearrangement joins TRBV27 to TRBJ1-2, with 7 bases lining up with TRBD1. The CDR3 loop spans 16 amino acids. Losses at the gene ends were 3 bases for V and 7 bases for J; bases not matched to a gene: 14. The germline V gene encodes CDR1 MNHEY and CDR2 SMNVEV (reference sequence).

This chain connects TRBV19 to TRBJ1-1; D is perhaps TRBD1 (5 bases). V dropped 3 bases and J dropped 5 bases, with 13 bases sitting between them. This CDR3 comprises 14 residues. Germline values: CDR1 LNHDA, CDR2 SQIVND (reference sequence). The CDR3 DNA follows: TGTGCCAGTAGTATCGGCAGGGCGGGGACTGAAGCTTTCTTT. This sequence encodes CASSIGRAGTEAFF.

This sequence joins TRBV3-1 (or the pseudogene TRBV3-2) and TRBJ1-1; a possible D gene is TRBD1 (5 bases). CDR3 length equals 14 residues. Germline lookup yields CDR1 LGHDT and CDR2 YNNKEL (reference sequence). V shed 1 base and J shed 5 bases, with 11 bases lying between them. The CDR3: CASSQVGARTEAFF. CDR3 in DNA: TGTGCCAGCAGCCAAGTAGGGGCGAGGACTGAAGCTTTCTTT.

The chain carries TRBV11-3 and TRBJ1-6, with a possible D match to TRBD1 (5 bases). Deletions cut 4 bases from V and 9 bases from J, with 19 bases between. The CDR3 runs to 16 residues. Looked up from germline, CDR1 is SGHNT and CDR2 is YENEEA. The DNA of the CDR3 is TGTGCCAGCAGCTGGACACCGGGACCCGGGGGTTCACCCCTCCACTTT. This translates into CASSWTPGPGGSPLHF.

The V and J genes are TRBV23-1 and TRBJ1-1; 12 bases align to TRBD1. TRBV23-1 is an open reading frame, and its role is uncertain. The CDR3 runs to 17 residues. V shed 3 bases, J shed 3 bases, and the junction held 8 bases outside the gene matches. The DNA for the CDR3 is TGCGCCAGCAGTCATCCCGGGACAGGGGGCGAGGACACTGAAGCTTTCTTT. Amino acids: CASSHPGTGGEDTEAFF.

This chain joins TRBV25-1 and TRBJ2-2; TRBD2 aligns across 7 bases. The CDR3 has 16 amino acids. V was clipped by 0 bases and J by 3 bases; unmatched bases: 4. Germline V gives CDR1 MGHDK, CDR2 SYGVNS. The CDR3 region has the DNA TGTGCCAGCAGTGAATATGAACGGGGGGACACCGGGGAGCTGTTTTTT. It yields the protein CASSEYERGDTGELFF.

This clone has only one observation. V and J are TRBV15 and TRBJ2-7; 9 nucleotides line up with TRBD1. Unmatched junction bases numbered 7, after V lost 0 bases and J lost 4 bases. Germline V gene data show CDR1 as LNHNV and CDR2 as YYDKDF (reference sequence). The CDR3 covers 16 residues. The CDR3 is CATSRDLATGGYEQYF. DNA of the CDR3: TGTGCCACCAGCAGAGATTTAGCGACAGGGGGGTACGAGCAGTACTTC.

The chain joins TRBV30 to TRBJ1-6, with a possible D match to TRBD1 (6 bases). CDR1 GTSNPN and CDR2 SVGIG come from the germline V gene (reference sequence). The germline V and J ends were trimmed by 3 bases and 7 bases, with 16 bases remaining between them. The CDR3 spans 15 residues. The CDR3 loop reads CAWRILRTENSPLHF. CDR3 nucleotide sequence: TGTGCCTGGAGAATCCTAAGGACAGAGAATTCACCCCTCCACTTT.

The chain recombines TRBV12-5 with TRBJ1-2; no clear D gene. Per germline, CDR1 LGHNT and CDR2 FRNRAP. Trimming stripped 2 bases from V and 5 bases from J, with 12 bases between. There are 14 residues in the CDR3. For the CDR3, the DNA is TGTGCTAGTGGTTTGAATCGACTCGGTTATGGCTACACCTTC. Translation: CASGLNRLGYGYTF.